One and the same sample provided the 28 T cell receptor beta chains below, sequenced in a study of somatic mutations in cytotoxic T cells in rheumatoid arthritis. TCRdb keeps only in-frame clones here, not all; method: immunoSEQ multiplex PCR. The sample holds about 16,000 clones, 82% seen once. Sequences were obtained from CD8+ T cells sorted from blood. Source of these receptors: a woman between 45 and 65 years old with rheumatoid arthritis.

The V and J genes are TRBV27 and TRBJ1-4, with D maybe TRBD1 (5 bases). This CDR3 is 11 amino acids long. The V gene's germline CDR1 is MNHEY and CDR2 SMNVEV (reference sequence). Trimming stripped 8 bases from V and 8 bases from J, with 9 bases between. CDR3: CASWDREKLFF. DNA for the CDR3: TGTGCCAGCTGGGACCGAGAAAAACTGTTTTTT.

The CDR3 nucleotides are TGTGCCAGCACACGCTTAACTCTGCGGGAGTTAAACGAGCAGTACTTC. Its protein is CASTRLTLRELNEQYF. V and J are TRBV28 and TRBJ2-7; the match to TRBD2 covers 7 bases. The CDR3 has 16 amino acids. Germline V gene lookup returns CDR1 MDHEN and CDR2 SYDVKM. The V gene end was trimmed by 7 bases and the J gene end by 5 bases; junction bases not matched to a gene: 17.

CDR3 region: CASSEGGLGNQPQHF. The CDR3 coding sequence is TGCGCCAGCAGTGAGGGGGGTCTGGGCAATCAGCCCCAGCATTTT. The gene calls are TRBV10-2 and TRBJ1-5; D is possibly TRBD1 (5 bases). Germline loops: CDR1 WSHSY, CDR2 SAAADI. The CDR3 extends over 15 amino acids. V was cut by 2 bases and J by 2 bases, with 10 bases left in between.

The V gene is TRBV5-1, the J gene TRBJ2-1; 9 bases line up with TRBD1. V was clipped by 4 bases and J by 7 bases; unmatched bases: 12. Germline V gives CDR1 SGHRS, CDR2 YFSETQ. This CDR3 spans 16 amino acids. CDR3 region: CASSRGWTGEGNEQFF. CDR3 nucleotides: TGCGCCAGCAGCCGGGGATGGACAGGGGAGGGTAATGAGCAGTTCTTC.

The DNA of the CDR3 is TGCGCCAGCAGCTTGGTTCACAAGGGGGACACTGAAGCTTTCTTT. Amino acids: CASSLVHKGDTEAFF. The V call is TRBV5-1, the J call TRBJ1-1; D perhaps matches TRBD1 (6 bases). V lost 0 bases and J lost 3, with 12 bases in between. The CDR3 runs 15 residues. Germline-derived CDR1 and CDR2 are SGHRS and YFSETQ.

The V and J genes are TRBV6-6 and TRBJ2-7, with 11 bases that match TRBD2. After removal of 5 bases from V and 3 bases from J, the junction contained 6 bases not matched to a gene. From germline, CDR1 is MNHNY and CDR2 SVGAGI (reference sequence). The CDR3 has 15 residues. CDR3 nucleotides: TGTGCCAGCAGTCCCGGACTAGCGGGTTACTACGAGCAGTACTTC. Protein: CASSPGLAGYYEQYF.

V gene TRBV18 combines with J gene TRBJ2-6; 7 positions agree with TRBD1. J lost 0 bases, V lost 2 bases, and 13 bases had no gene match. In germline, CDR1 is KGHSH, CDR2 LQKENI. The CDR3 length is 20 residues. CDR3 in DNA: TGTGCCAGCTCACCAACAGCGGACAGGACCCCTTCCTCTGGGGCCAACGTCCTGACTTTC. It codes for CASSPTADRTPSSGANVLTF.

CDR3 DNA sequence: TGTGCCAGCAGTGCCCGATACGAGCAGTACTTC. Translation: CASSARYEQYF. The chain recombines TRBV25-1 with TRBJ2-7; D unresolved. The germline V gene has CDR1 MGHDK and CDR2 SYGVNS. The CDR3 totals 11 residues. The V end lost 4 bases, the J end lost 4 bases, and 5 bases lay between the germline ends.

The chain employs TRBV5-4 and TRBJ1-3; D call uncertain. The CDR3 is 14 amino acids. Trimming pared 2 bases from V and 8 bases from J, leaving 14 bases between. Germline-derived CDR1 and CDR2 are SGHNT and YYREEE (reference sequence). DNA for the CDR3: TGTGCCAGCAGCTTTGGTCAGGAGGGCCACACCATATATTTT. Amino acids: CASSFGQEGHTIYF.

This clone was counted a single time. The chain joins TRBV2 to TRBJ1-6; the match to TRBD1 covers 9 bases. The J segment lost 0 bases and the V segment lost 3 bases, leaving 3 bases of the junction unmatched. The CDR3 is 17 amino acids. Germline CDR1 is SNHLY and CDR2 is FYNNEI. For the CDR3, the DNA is TGTGCCAGCAGTGATGACAGGGGGAGCTCCTATAATTCACCCCTCCACTTT. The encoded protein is CASSDDRGSSYNSPLHF.

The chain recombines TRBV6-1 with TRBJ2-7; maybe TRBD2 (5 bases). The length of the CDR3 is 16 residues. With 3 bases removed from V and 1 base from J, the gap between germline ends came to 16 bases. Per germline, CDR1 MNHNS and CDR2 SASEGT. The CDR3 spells CASSELSGGRSYEQYF. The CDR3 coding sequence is TGTGCCAGCAGTGAGCTAAGTGGCGGGCGATCCTACGAGCAGTACTTC.

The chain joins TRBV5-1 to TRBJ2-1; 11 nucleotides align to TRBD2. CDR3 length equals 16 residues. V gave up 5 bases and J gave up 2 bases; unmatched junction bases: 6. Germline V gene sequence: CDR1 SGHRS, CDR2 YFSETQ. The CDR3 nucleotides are TGCGCCAGCAGTCGGGGGACTAGCGGAACCTACAATGAGCAGTTCTTC. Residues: CASSRGTSGTYNEQFF.

CDR3 loop: CASSSDISDTDTQYF. The CDR3, as DNA: TGTGCCAGCAGCTCGGACATTAGCGACACAGATACGCAGTATTTT. The V gene is TRBV7-6, the J gene TRBJ2-3, with D tentatively TRBD1 or TRBD2 (5 bases each). The CDR3 contains 15 residues. Trimming cost V 4 bases and J 2 bases, with 13 bases left between them. Germline-derived CDR1 and CDR2 are SGHVS and FNYEAQ.

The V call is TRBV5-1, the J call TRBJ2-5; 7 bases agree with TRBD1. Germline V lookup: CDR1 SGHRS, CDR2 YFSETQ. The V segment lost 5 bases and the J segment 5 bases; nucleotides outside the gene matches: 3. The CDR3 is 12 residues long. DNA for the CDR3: TGCGCCAGCAGTACCAGGGGGGAGACCCAGTACTTC. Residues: CASSTRGETQYF.

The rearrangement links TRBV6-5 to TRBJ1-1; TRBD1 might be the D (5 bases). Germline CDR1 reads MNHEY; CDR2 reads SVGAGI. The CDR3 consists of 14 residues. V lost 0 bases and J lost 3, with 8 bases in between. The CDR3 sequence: CASSYSRVDTEAFF. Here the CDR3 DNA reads TGTGCCAGCAGTTACTCCAGGGTTGACACTGAAGCTTTCTTT.

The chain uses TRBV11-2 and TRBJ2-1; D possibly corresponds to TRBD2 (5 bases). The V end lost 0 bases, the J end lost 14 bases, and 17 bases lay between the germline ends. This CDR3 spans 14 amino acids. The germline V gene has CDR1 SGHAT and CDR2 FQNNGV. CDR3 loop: CASSLEPDSPWEFF. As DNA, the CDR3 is TGTGCCAGCAGCTTAGAACCGGACTCCCCATGGGAGTTCTTC.

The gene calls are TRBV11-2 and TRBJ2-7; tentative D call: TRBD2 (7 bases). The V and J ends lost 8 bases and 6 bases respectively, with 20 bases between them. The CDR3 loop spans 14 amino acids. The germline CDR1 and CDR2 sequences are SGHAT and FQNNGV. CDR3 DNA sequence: TGTGCCAGCCACCCCGGGGGGCAGGTCGGCGAGCAGTACTTC. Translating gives CASHPGGQVGEQYF.

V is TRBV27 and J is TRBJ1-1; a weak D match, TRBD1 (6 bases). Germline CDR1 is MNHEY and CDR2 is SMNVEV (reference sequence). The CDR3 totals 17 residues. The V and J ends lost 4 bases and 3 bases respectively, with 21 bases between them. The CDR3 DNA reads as TGTGCCAGCAGTTCCAACCGACAGGTCTATGAGGACACTGAAGCTTTCTTT. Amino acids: CASSSNRQVYEDTEAFF.

The CDR3 region is CASSGGTEQETQYF. In DNA, the CDR3 is TGTGCCAGCAGCGGGGGGACTGAACAAGAGACCCAGTACTTC. The chain uses TRBV9 and TRBJ2-5; the D gene is possibly TRBD2 (6 bases). Trimming took 3 bases from V and 2 from J, leaving 11 bases between them. This CDR3 region has 14 residues. The germline V gene encodes CDR1 SGDLS and CDR2 YYNGEE.

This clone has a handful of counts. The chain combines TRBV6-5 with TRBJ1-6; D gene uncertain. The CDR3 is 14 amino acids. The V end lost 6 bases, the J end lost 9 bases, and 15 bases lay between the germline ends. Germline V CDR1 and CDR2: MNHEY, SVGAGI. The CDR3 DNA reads TGTGCCAGCAGACCCCCCGGGGAAGGTTCACCCCTCCACTTT. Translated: CASRPPGEGSPLHF.

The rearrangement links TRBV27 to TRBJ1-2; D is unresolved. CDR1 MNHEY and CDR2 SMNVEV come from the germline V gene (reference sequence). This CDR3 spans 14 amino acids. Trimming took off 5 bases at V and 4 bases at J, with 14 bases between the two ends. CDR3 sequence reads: CASSPTRWGYGYTF. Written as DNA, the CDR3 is TGTGCCAGCAGTCCTACCAGATGGGGCTATGGCTACACCTTC.

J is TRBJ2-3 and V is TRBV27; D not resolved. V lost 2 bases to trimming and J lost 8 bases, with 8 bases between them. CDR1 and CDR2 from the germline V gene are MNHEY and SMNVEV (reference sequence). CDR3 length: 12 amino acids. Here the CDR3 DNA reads TGTGCCAGCAGTTTACAAGGAGCTACGCAGTATTTT. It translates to CASSLQGATQYF.

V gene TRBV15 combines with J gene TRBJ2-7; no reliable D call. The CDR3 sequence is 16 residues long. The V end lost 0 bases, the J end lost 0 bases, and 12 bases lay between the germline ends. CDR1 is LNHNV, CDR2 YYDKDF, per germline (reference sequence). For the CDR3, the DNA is TGTGCCACCAGCAGAGATCGGGTTTCCCTCTCCTACGAGCAGTACTTC. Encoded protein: CATSRDRVSLSYEQYF.

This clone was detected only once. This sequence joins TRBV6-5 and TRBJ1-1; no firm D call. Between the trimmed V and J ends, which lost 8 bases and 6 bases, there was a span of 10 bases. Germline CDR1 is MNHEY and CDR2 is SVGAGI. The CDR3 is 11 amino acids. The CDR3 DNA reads TGTGCCAGCCGAGTGTCTTCTGAAGCTTTCTTT. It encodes CASRVSSEAFF.

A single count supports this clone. CDR3 loop: CASSRRSVPQETQYF. The CDR3 coding sequence is TGTGCCAGCAGCCGCAGATCGGTCCCCCAAGAGACCCAGTACTTC. The chain links TRBV7-7 to TRBJ2-5; D gene unclear. The CDR3 contains 15 residues. V was pared by 5 bases and J by 1 base, with 14 bases between. The germline V gene has CDR1 SSHAT and CDR2 FNYEAQ (reference sequence).

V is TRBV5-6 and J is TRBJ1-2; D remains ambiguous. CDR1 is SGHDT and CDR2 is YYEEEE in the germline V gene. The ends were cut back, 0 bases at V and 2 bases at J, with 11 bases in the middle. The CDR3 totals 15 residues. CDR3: CASSLAGSANYGYTF. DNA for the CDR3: TGTGCCAGCAGCTTGGCCGGCAGCGCCAACTATGGCTACACCTTC.

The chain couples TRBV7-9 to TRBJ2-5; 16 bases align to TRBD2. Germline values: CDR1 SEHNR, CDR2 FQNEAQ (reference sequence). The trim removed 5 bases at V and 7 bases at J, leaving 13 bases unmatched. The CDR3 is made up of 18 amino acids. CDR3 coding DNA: TGTGCCAGCAGCGGCCCGGGACTAGCGGGAGGGCCCTCCGGGACCCAGTACTTC. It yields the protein CASSGPGLAGGPSGTQYF.

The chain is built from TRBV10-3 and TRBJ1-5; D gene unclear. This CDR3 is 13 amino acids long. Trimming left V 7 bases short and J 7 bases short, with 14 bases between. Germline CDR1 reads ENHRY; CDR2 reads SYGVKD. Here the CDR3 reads CAITPELWQPQHF. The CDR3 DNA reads TGTGCCATCACTCCGGAACTGTGGCAGCCCCAGCATTTT.